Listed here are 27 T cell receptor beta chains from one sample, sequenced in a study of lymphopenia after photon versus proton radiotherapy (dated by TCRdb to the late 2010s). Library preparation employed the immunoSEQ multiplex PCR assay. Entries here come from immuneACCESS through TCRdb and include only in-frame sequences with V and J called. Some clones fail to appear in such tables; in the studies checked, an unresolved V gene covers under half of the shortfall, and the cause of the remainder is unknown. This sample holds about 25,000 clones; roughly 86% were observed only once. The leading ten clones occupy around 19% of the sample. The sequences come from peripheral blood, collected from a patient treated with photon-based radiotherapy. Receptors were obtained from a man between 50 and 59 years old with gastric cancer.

Here the CDR3 reads CAISESRGVDGYTF. The CDR3 DNA is TGTGCCATCAGTGAGTCGCGGGGGGTGGATGGCTACACCTTC. This rearrangement joins TRBV10-3 to TRBJ1-2; the D gene is possibly TRBD1 (5 bases). Deletions cut 0 bases from V and 6 bases from J, with 11 bases between. Per germline, CDR1 ENHRY and CDR2 SYGVKD. CDR3 length: 14 residues.

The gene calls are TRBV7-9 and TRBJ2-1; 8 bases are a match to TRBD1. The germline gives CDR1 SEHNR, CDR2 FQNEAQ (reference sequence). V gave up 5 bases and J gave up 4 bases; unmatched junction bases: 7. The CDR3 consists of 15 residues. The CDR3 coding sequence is TGTGCCAGCAGCCGAGGACAGGGCAGATACAATGAGCAGTTCTTC. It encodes CASSRGQGRYNEQFF. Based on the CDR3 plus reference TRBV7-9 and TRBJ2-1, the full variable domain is DTGVSQNPRHKITKRGQNVTFRCDPISEHNRLYWYRQTLGQGPEFLTYFQNEAQLEKSRLLSDRFSAERPKGSFSTLEIQRTEQGDSAMYLCASSRGQGRYNEQFFGPGTRLTVL.

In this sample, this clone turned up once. This chain's CDR3 is CASRNNEQFF. The DNA for the CDR3 is TGTGCCAGCAGGAACAATGAGCAGTTCTTC. The chain employs TRBV28 and TRBJ2-1; D unresolved. Germline CDR1 and CDR2: MDHEN and SYDVKM. The CDR3 extends over 10 amino acids. V lost 6 bases, J lost 5 bases, and 2 bases lay in between.

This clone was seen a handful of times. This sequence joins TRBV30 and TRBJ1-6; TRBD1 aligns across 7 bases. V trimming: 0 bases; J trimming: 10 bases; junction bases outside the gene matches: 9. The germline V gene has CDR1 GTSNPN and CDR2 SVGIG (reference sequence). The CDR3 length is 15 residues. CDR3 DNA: TGTGCCTGGAGTGTTTCAGGGGGTCCACACTCACCCCTCCACTTT. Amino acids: CAWSVSGGPHSPLHF.

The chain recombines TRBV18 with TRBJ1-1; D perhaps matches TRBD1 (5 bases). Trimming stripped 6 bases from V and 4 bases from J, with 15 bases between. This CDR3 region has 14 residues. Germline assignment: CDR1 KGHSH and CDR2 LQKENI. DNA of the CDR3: TGTGCCAGCTCGCAAGGGGTGGGGAGCACTGAAGCTTTCTTT. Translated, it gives CASSQGVGSTEAFF. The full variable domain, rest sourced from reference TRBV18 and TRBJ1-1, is NAGVMQNPRHLVRRRGQEARLRCSPMKGHSHVYWYRQLPEEGLKFMVYLQKENIIDESGMPKERFSAEFPKEGPSILRIQQVVRGDSAAYFCASSQGVGSTEAFFGQGTRLTVV.

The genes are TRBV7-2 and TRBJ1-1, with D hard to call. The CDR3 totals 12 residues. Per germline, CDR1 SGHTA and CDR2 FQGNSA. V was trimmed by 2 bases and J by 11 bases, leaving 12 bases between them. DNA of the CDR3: TGTGCCAGCAGCTTATTTTCAGGCTTCGCTTTCTTT. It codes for CASSLFSGFAFF.

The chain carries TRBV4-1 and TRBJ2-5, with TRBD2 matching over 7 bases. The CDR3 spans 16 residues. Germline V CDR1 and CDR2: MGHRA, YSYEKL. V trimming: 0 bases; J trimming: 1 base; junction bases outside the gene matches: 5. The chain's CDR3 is CASSQEWGGIQETQYF. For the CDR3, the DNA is TGCGCCAGCAGCCAAGAATGGGGGGGAATCCAAGAGACCCAGTACTTC.

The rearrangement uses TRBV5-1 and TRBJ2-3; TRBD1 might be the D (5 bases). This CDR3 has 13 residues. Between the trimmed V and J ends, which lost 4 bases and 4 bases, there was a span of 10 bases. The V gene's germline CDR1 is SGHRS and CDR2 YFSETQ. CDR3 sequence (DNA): TGCGCCAGCAGCCCGTTGACAGCAGATACGCAGTATTTT. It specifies CASSPLTADTQYF.

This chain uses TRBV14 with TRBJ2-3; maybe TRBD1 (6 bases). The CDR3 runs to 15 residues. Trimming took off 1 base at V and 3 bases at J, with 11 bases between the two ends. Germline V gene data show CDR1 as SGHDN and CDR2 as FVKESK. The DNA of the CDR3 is TGTGCCAGCAGCCAAGGTTACAGGGAGACAGATACGCAGTATTTT. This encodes CASSQGYRETDTQYF.

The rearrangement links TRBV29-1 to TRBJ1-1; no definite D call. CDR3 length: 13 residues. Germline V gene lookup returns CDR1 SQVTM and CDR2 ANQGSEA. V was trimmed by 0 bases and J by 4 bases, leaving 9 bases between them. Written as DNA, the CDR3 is TGCAGCGTTGAAGAGGGCAGACGCACTGAAGCTTTCTTT. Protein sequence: CSVEEGRRTEAFF.

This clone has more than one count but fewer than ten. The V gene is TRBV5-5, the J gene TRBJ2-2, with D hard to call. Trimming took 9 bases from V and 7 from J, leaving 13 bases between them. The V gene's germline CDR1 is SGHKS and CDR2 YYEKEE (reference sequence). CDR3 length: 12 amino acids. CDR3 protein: CATHLADGELFF. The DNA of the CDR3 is TGTGCCACCCATCTGGCCGACGGGGAGCTGTTTTTT.

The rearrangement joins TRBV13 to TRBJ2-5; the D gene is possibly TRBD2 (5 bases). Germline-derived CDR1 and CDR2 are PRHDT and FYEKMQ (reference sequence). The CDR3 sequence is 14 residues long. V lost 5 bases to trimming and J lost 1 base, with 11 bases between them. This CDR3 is CASSTRLRQETQYF. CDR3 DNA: TGTGCCAGCAGCACGCGACTACGCCAAGAGACCCAGTACTTC.

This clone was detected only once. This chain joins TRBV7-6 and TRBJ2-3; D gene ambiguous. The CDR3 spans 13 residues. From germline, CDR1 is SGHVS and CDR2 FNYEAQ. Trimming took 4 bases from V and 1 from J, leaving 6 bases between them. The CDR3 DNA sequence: TGTGCCAGCAGCTCTACTGGCACAGATACGCAGTATTTT. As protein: CASSSTGTDTQYF.

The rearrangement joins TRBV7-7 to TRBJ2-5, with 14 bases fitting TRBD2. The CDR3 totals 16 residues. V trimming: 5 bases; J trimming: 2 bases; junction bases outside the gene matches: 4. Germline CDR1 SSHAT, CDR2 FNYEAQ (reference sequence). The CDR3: CASSLGLAGGQETQYF. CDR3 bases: TGTGCCAGCAGCCTCGGACTAGCGGGGGGACAAGAGACCCAGTACTTC.

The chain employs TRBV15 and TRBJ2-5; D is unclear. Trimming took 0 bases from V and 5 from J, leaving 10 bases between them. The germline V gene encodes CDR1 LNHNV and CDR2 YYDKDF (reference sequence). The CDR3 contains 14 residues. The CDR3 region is CATSRDHGSETQYF. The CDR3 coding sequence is TGTGCCACCAGCAGAGATCATGGTAGTGAGACCCAGTACTTC.

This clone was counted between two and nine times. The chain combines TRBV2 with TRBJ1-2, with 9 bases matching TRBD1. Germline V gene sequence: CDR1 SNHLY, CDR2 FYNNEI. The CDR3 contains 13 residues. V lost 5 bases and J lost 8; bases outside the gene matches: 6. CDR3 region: CASSRDRERGYTF. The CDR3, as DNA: TGTGCCAGCAGTCGGGACAGGGAACGGGGCTACACCTTC. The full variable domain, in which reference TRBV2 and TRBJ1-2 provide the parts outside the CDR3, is EPEVTQTPSHQVTQMGQEVILRCVPISNHLYFYWYRQILGQKVEFLVSFYNNEISEKSEIFDDQFSVERPDGSNFTLKIRSTKLEDSAMYFCASSRDRERGYTFGSGTRLTVV.

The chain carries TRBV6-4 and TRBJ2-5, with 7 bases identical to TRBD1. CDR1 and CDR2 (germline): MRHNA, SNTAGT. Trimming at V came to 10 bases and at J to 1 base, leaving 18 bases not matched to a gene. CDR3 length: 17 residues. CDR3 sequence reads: CAIILAYKGQIQETQYF. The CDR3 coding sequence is TGTGCCATCATACTGGCCTATAAGGGACAGATCCAAGAGACCCAGTACTTC.

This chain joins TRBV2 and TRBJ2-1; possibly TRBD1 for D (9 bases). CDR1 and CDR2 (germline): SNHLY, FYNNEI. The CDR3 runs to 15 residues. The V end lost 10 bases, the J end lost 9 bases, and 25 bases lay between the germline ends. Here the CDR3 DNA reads TGTGCCAACACGGGAGGGGGACAGGGATTAGGTGAGCAGTTCTTC. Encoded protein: CANTGGGQGLGEQFF.

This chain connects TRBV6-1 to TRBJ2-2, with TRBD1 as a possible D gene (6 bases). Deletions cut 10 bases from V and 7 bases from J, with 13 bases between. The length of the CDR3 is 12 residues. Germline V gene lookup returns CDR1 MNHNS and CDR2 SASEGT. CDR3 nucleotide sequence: TGTGCCACTTCAGGGGTAATCGGGGAGCTGTTTTTT. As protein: CATSGVIGELFF.

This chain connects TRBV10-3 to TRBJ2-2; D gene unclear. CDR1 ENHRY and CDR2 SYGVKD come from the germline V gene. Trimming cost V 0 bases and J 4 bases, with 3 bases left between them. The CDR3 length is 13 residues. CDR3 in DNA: TGTGCCATCAGTGAGTCAGGCACCGGGGAGCTGTTTTTT. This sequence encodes CAISESGTGELFF.

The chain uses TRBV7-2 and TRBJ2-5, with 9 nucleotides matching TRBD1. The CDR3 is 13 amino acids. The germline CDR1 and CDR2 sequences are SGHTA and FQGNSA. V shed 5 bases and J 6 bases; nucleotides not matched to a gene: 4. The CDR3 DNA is TGTGCCAGCAGCCGACAGGGGGGACAGACCCAGTACTTC. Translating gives CASSRQGGQTQYF.

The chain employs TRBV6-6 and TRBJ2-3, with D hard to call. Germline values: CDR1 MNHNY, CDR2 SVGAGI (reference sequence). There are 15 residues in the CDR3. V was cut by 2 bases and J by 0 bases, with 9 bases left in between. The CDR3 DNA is TGTGCCAGCAGTTACGACTCATACAGCACAGATACGCAGTATTTT. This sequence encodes CASSYDSYSTDTQYF.

The CDR3 DNA is TGTGCCAGCAGTTTATTGAGATTCAGGCAGCCCCAGCATTTT. This translates into CASSLLRFRQPQHF. This chain uses TRBV28 with TRBJ1-5; D call uncertain. CDR3 size: 14 residues. Deletions cut 1 base from V and 7 bases from J, with 11 bases between. Germline V gives CDR1 MDHEN, CDR2 SYDVKM.

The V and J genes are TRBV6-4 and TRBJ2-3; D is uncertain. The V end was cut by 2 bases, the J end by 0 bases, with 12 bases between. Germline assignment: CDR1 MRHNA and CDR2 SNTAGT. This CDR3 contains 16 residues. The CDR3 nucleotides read TGTGCCAGCAGTGACACTTCACAAGCTAGCACAGATACGCAGTATTTT. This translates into CASSDTSQASTDTQYF.

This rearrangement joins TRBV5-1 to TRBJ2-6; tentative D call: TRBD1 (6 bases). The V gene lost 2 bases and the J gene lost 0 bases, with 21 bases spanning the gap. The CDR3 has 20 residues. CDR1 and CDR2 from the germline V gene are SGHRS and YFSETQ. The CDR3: CASSLISTGSRYSGANVLTF. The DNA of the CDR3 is TGCGCCAGCAGCTTAATTTCGACAGGAAGTCGATACTCTGGGGCCAACGTCCTGACTTTC.

The CDR3 reads CASSLRRGAMNTEAFF. The DNA for the CDR3 is TGTGCCAGCAGCTTAAGGCGGGGGGCTATGAACACTGAAGCTTTCTTT. This chain uses TRBV11-2 with TRBJ1-1; the D gene is possibly TRBD1 (6 bases). CDR1 and CDR2 from the germline V gene are SGHAT and FQNNGV. The length of the CDR3 is 16 residues. Trimming left V 2 bases short and J 0 bases short, with 13 bases between.

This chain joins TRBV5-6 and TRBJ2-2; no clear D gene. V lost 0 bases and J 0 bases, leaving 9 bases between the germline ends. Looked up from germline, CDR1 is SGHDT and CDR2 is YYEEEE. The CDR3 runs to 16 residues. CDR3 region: CASSLEVGANTGELFF. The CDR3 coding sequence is TGTGCCAGCAGCTTGGAGGTGGGCGCGAACACCGGGGAGCTGTTTTTT.